This TCR beta chain is from a study of T cell responses to AZD1222 COVID-19 vaccine (TCRdb year 2021). General notes on the study: TCR sequencing covered more than 230 trial participants: approximately 200 given two doses of AZD1222 and about 26 given two doses of MenACWY control vaccine. Trial participants were enrolled into age subgroups of 18-55, 56-69 and 70-plus years, which contained about 150, 27 and 61 TCR-sequenced participants, respectively. What the work shows at the level of the full study, not this receptor alone: Conclusions about previously exposed vaccinees are limited, since just five or six AZD1222 recipients were seropositive for SARS-CoV-2 at baseline. In the small 56-69-year group, the increase in depth fell short of significance, most likely because of low power. The vaccine-associated CD4 TCRs covered the entire spike protein, and the dominant responses fell in regions 160-218 and 743-854. After two AZD1222 doses, both the breadth and the depth of spike-specific TCRs were significantly higher than at day 0 and than in MenACWY recipients. Participants were mostly white British, with more females than males. The authors suggested clonal diversity may have been underestimated. No day 14 peak-response samples were available, so repertoires were characterized only after the peak T cell response. Nearly half of unique spike-specific TCRs reportedly recognized epitopes outside regions mutated in the B.1.351 and B.1.1.7 variants.

Via the germline V gene, CDR1 is MNHEY and CDR2 SVGAGI. The CDR3 has 14 amino acids, counting the end cysteine and phenylalanine. Only the CDR3 part of the read is kept: 42 bases, read in frame from the first base. V was cut back by 2 bases and J by 8 bases, leaving a gap of 15 bases between them. The time point label here, explained by the study, means: about 28 days (+/-7) after the second vaccine dose. Because spike-specific TCR depth and breadth did not differ between the two schedules, AZD1222 recipients who got a second dose at roughly 4 weeks were pooled with those who got a second dose at roughly 12 weeks. Vaccinee samples were obtained from the UK trials COV001 and COV002, which included a single-blind randomized controlled phase 2/3 trial of AZD1222 (ChAdOx1 nCoV-19) in healthy adults. For TCRbeta chain sequencing, PBMC samples from trial participants were taken at day 0 and at day 28 after the second dose.

The CDR3 regions of human TCRbeta chains were analyzed by immunosequencing. The source study handled its data this way. TCRs in the repertoires were compared against a reference library of SARS-CoV-2-specific TCRs that had been generated with the MIRA antigen-specificity platform. Breadth was defined as the fraction of unique TCRs that were SARS-CoV-2-associated. Depth was defined as the fraction of total T cells that were SARS-CoV-2-associated. Each spike-specific TCR was assigned to its reactive spike region and to a CD4 or CD8 class using the MIRA data. Log10-transformed breadth and depth values were compared by one-way ANOVA with Sidak's multiple comparisons tests. Sourced from immuneACCESS, this table was stored by TCRdb with only in-frame sequences that have V and J called. A share of the clones is absent; for the studies checked, an unresolved V gene accounts for under half, and the remainder has no known explanation. V and J calls and clone size are those listed in that table; D and trimming were worked out from the DNA. The sample contains about 160,000 clones, roughly 90% of them found a single time. The ten largest clones take up over 4% of the sample.

In the case of this clone: No cognate antigen has been identified for it. Per-base quality was not reported, and no clone a single base away is much larger than it.

This sequence originates from an adult who received the AZD1222 COVID-19 vaccine. This chain is built from TRBV6-5 and TRBJ1-2; there is no confident call for the D gene. The material was peripheral blood, obtained 28 days after the second AZD1222 dose. The DNA is as follows: TGTGCCAGCAGTTACGAGTGGCAAGGAAGAGGCTACACCTTC. This encodes CASSYEWQGRGYTF.